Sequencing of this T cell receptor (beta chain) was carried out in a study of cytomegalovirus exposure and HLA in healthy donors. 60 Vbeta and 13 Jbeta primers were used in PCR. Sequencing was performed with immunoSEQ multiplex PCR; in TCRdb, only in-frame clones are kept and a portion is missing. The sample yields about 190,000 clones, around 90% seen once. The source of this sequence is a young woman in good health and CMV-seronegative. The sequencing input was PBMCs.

CDR3 in amino acids: CAWSIGQGGYEQYF. The CDR3 DNA follows: TGTGCCTGGAGTATTGGACAGGGAGGCTACGAGCAGTACTTC. The J gene is TRBJ2-7, the V gene TRBV30; 8 bases match TRBD1. V lost 2 bases and J lost 3; bases outside the gene matches: 6. Germline-derived CDR1 and CDR2 are GTSNPN and SVGIG (reference sequence). This CDR3 is 14 amino acids long.